These 20 T cell receptor beta chains were sequenced from one sample in a study of cytomegalovirus exposure and HLA in healthy donors. The PCR was carried out with 60 Vbeta primers and 13 Jbeta primers. Libraries were prepared by immunoSEQ multiplex PCR; TCRdb keeps only in-frame clonotypes and omits some of them. Its table lists approximately 80,000 clones. The sequenced sample was PBMCs. These receptors all stem from a woman in her twenties or thirties in good health and CMV-seronegative.

The chain couples TRBV6-1 to TRBJ1-1, with TRBD1 identical over 7 bases. Germline assignment: CDR1 MNHNS and CDR2 SASEGT. V lost 8 bases and J lost 7; bases outside the gene matches: 4. The CDR3 length is 11 residues. The CDR3 region is CASYRGVEAFF. The CDR3 region has the DNA TGTGCCAGCTACAGGGGTGTTGAAGCTTTCTTT.

The chain employs TRBV18 and TRBJ2-7; D is undetermined. CDR1 is KGHSH and CDR2 is LQKENI in the germline V gene. The V end was cut by 2 bases, the J end by 7 bases, with 12 bases between. The CDR3 loop spans 13 amino acids. This chain's CDR3 is CASSPGSGLEQYF. Written as DNA, the CDR3 is TGTGCCAGCTCACCAGGGTCGGGTCTTGAGCAGTACTTC.

The chain couples TRBV19 to TRBJ2-1; 8 bases map to TRBD1. The CDR3 spans 14 residues. CDR1 and CDR2 from the germline V gene are LNHDA and SQIVND (reference sequence). V lost 7 bases, J lost 6 bases, and 8 bases stayed unmatched. The CDR3 here is CASKSGQGVNEQFF. DNA of the CDR3: TGTGCCAGTAAATCCGGACAGGGCGTCAATGAGCAGTTCTTC.

J is TRBJ1-1 and V is TRBV5-1; 8 bases line up with TRBD1. Germline assignment: CDR1 SGHRS and CDR2 YFSETQ. Losses at the gene ends were 2 bases for V and 2 bases for J; bases not matched to a gene: 8. This CDR3 has 16 amino acids. In nucleotides, the CDR3 is TGCGCCAGCAGCTTAACTACAGGGGGGAGTAACACTGAAGCTTTCTTT. It is translated as CASSLTTGGSNTEAFF. The full variable domain, with the rest looked up from reference TRBV5-1 and TRBJ1-1, is KAGVTQTPRYLIKTRGQQVTLSCSPISGHRSVSWYQQTPGQGLQFLFEYFSETQRNKGNFPGRFSGRQFSNSRSEMNVSTLELGDSALYLCASSLTTGGSNTEAFFGQGTRLTVV.

This sequence joins TRBV18 and TRBJ1-1; D gene unclear. This CDR3 region has 13 residues. Trimming pared 4 bases from V and 1 base from J, leaving 7 bases between. From germline, CDR1 is KGHSH and CDR2 LQKENI. As DNA, the CDR3 is TGTGCCAGCTCACACTCTAGGAACACTGAAGCTTTCTTT. The encoded protein is CASSHSRNTEAFF.

J is TRBJ2-7 and V is TRBV9, with D perhaps matching TRBD2 (5 bases). The CDR3 is 14 amino acids. Trimming removed 0 bases from V and 3 bases from J, with 10 bases in between. Per the germline V gene, CDR1 is SGDLS and CDR2 is YYNGEE. CDR3 sequence: CASSVGGSDYEQYF. CDR3 in DNA: TGTGCCAGCAGCGTAGGCGGTAGCGACTACGAGCAGTACTTC.

The chain links TRBV5-1 to TRBJ2-1; 12 nucleotides match TRBD2. CDR1 and CDR2 (germline): SGHRS, YFSETQ. Trimming removed 7 bases from V and 5 bases from J; junction bases left unmatched: 10. The CDR3 is 16 amino acids. CDR3 coding DNA: TGCGCCAGCTCGCCGGGACTAGCGGGCGGCAACAATGAGCAGTTCTTC. Translated, it gives CASSPGLAGGNNEQFF.

The chain joins TRBV7-8 to TRBJ2-3; tentative D call: TRBD1 (5 bases). CDR1 and CDR2 from the germline V gene are SGHVS and FQNEAQ. This CDR3 region has 18 residues. Trimming shortened V by 2 bases and J by 0 bases, and 18 bases separated the two germline ends. The CDR3 sequence is CASSLNGAWGPSTDTQYF. The CDR3 DNA follows: TGTGCCAGCAGCTTAAATGGTGCCTGGGGCCCTAGCACAGATACGCAGTATTTT. Combining the CDR3 with reference TRBV7-8 and TRBJ2-3 gives the whole variable domain GAGVSQSPRYKVAKRGQDVALRCDPISGHVSLFWYQQALGQGPEFLTYFQNEAQLDKSGLPSDRFFAERPEGSVSTLKIQRTQQEDSAVYLCASSLNGAWGPSTDTQYFGPGTRLTVL.

This sequence joins TRBV15 and TRBJ1-1; D remains unclear. V was shortened by 3 bases and J by 1 base, with 9 bases between the two germline ends. The CDR3 is made up of 14 amino acids. The germline V gene has CDR1 LNHNV and CDR2 YYDKDF (reference sequence). CDR3 coding DNA: TGTGCCACCAGCAGTCTTCTAACGAACACTGAAGCTTTCTTT. This codes for CATSSLLTNTEAFF.

The rearrangement joins TRBV6-1 to TRBJ1-2, with 7 positions matching TRBD1. The V gene end was trimmed by 2 bases and the J gene end by 4 bases; junction bases not matched to a gene: 4. The CDR3 runs to 14 residues. Per germline, CDR1 MNHNS and CDR2 SASEGT. The chain's CDR3 is CASSESGQAYGYTF. CDR3 DNA: TGTGCCAGCAGTGAATCAGGACAGGCCTATGGCTACACCTTC.

V is TRBV2 and J is TRBJ2-7, with 9 nucleotides matching TRBD1. This CDR3 comprises 14 residues. V lost 6 bases and J lost 3; bases outside the gene matches: 6. Per germline, CDR1 SNHLY and CDR2 FYNNEI. The CDR3 DNA follows: TGTGCCAGCAGACCGGGACAGGGTGTCTACGAGCAGTACTTC. Protein: CASRPGQGVYEQYF. The full variable domain, its missing parts supplied by reference TRBV2 and TRBJ2-7, is EPEVTQTPSHQVTQMGQEVILRCVPISNHLYFYWYRQILGQKVEFLVSFYNNEISEKSEIFDDQFSVERPDGSNFTLKIRSTKLEDSAMYFCASRPGQGVYEQYFGPGTRLTVT.

V is TRBV2 and J is TRBJ2-1; D possibly corresponds to TRBD1 (6 bases). CDR1 and CDR2 (germline): SNHLY, FYNNEI. V was clipped by 7 bases and J by 8 bases, with 21 bases between them. The CDR3 loop spans 15 amino acids. CDR3: CASKGRWAGVYEQFF. As DNA, the CDR3 is TGTGCCAGCAAGGGTCGGTGGGCAGGGGTCTATGAGCAGTTCTTC.

The genes are TRBV7-2 and TRBJ1-5; D might be TRBD1 (6 bases). Germline assignment: CDR1 SGHTA and CDR2 FQGNSA. Between the trimmed V and J ends, which lost 5 bases and 0 bases, there was a span of 11 bases. This CDR3 is 15 amino acids long. CDR3 in DNA: TGTGCCAGCAGCCTAACAGGGCTTAGCAATCAGCCCCAGCATTTT. Translation gives CASSLTGLSNQPQHF.

Written as DNA, the CDR3 is TGTGCCAGCAGTGAAGCCGGTCGCCAAGCTTTCTTT. It is translated as CASSEAGRQAFF. The chain joins TRBV6-5 to TRBJ1-1; D not certain. V lost 5 bases and J lost 9, with 13 bases in between. The germline V gene has CDR1 MNHEY and CDR2 SVGAGI. This CDR3 is built from 12 residues.

The CDR3 spells CASRTGTPTYYEQYF. CDR3 nucleotide sequence: TGTGCCAGCAGGACCGGGACACCTACTTATTACGAGCAGTACTTC. The chain is built from TRBV28 and TRBJ2-7, with a weak D call TRBD1 (6 bases). Germline CDR1 reads MDHEN; CDR2 reads SYDVKM. Trimming stripped 6 bases from V and 4 bases from J, with 19 bases between. CDR3 length equals 15 residues.

This chain joins TRBV5-4 and TRBJ1-2; tentative D call: TRBD1 (6 bases). The CDR3 has 13 residues. Looked up from germline, CDR1 is SGHNT and CDR2 is YYREEE (reference sequence). Trimming removed 4 bases from V and 1 base from J, with 8 bases in between. CDR3 amino acids: CASSPGHNYGYTF. CDR3 nucleotide sequence: TGTGCCAGCAGCCCGGGACATAACTATGGCTACACCTTC.

This sequence joins TRBV13 and TRBJ1-4; no reliable D call. Germline CDR1 reads PRHDT; CDR2 reads FYEKMQ (reference sequence). The V end lost 5 bases, the J end lost 7 bases, and 8 bases lay between the germline ends. The CDR3 is made up of 12 amino acids. The CDR3 coding sequence is TGTGCCAGCAGCCCAGGCACTGAAAAACTGTTTTTT. This sequence encodes CASSPGTEKLFF.

V gene TRBV25-1 combines with J gene TRBJ2-2; no clear D gene. This CDR3 has 14 amino acids. The germline V gene has CDR1 MGHDK and CDR2 SYGVNS. Between the trimmed V and J ends, which lost 4 bases and 1 base, there was a span of 7 bases. The CDR3 DNA reads TGTGCCAGCAGTGTGTCAATGAACACCGGGGAGCTGTTTTTT. This gives the protein CASSVSMNTGELFF.

This sequence joins TRBV5-5 and TRBJ2-7; TRBD1 is a possible D gene (5 bases). Germline V gene data show CDR1 as SGHKS and CDR2 as YYEKEE (reference sequence). The ends were cut back, 3 bases at V and 3 bases at J, with 10 bases in the middle. This CDR3 comprises 13 residues. CDR3 region: CASSSPGYYEQYF. The CDR3 nucleotides are TGTGCCAGCAGCTCCCCAGGGTACTACGAGCAGTACTTC.

The chain carries TRBV6-1 and TRBJ2-5; D may be TRBD2 (5 bases). The J call is uncertain, as TRBJ2-7 better fits the DNA end. Per germline, CDR1 MNHNS and CDR2 SASEGT. This CDR3 contains 14 residues. Written as DNA, the CDR3 is TGTGCCAGCAGTGTTAGCGAGGCCTCCTACGAGCAGTACTTC. It is translated as CASSVSEASYEQYF.